This T cell receptor (beta chain) was obtained from a study of blood T cell repertoires in COVID-19. Study overall: Samples of COVID-19 (acute and convalescent) were obtained from the United States, Italy and Spain. Sources were T cells, B-cell-depleted T cells, or PBMCs; the material itself was cDNA or gDNA.

CDR3 length equals 15 residues. Germline values: CDR1 SGHTA, CDR2 FQGTGA. The V gene end was trimmed by 2 bases and the J gene end by 1 base; junction bases not matched to a gene: 1. The protocol was immunoSEQ multiplex PCR, while the TCRdb copy is restricted to in-frame clones and leaves out a portion. The table has hundreds of thousands of clones, around 90% seen once; the top ten hold around 6%. The sequence was collected from a man in his sixties who had recovered from COVID-19. The sequencing input was peripheral blood. The chain links TRBV7-3 to TRBJ2-2, with 7 bases that match TRBD2. DNA of the CDR3: TGTGCCAGCAGCTTAGCGGGGGAGAACACCGGGGAGCTGTTTTTT. Protein product: CASSLAGENTGELFF.